This T cell receptor beta chain appears in the sequencing data of a study of blood T cell repertoires in COVID-19. In the original analysis: Reference gene primer amplification yielded estimated nucleated cell counts. The assay was immunoSEQ multiplex PCR, and TCRdb's table has in-frame clones only and misses some. The D gene and trimming were derived from the DNA, and the V and J assignments and clone size from that table. Here the sample spans about 130,000 clones, less than 90% being singletons. This clone turned up a few times. The J segment lost 2 bases and the V segment lost 3 bases, leaving 6 bases of the junction unmatched. The CDR3 is 16 amino acids. The germline gives CDR1 WSHSY, CDR2 SAAADI.

V is TRBV10-2 and J is TRBJ1-1; 10 bases agree with TRBD1. The sample was peripheral blood. The clonotype comes from a man between 65 and 79 years old with acute or convalescent COVID-19. The CDR3 nucleotides are TGCGCCAGCAGTGAAATGGGACAGGGGCCCAACACTGAAGCTTTCTTT. It specifies CASSEMGQGPNTEAFF.